This TCR beta chain was sequenced during a study of T-cell reconstitution after alpha-beta-depleted transplantation in children. With 4 bases removed from V and 2 bases from J, the gap between germline ends came to 17 bases. CDR3 length: 15 amino acids. Germline V gene sequence: CDR1 SQVTM, CDR2 ANQGSEA. Unique molecular identifiers featured in how the TCRbeta library was prepared. TCRdb re-called the PCR reads through MiXCR, storing one row per CDR3 protein. The data show 640,000 or so distinct CDR3 sequences, about 15% seen once. The sample in question was PBMCs from the stem cell graft donor, obtained from the stem cell graft. This TCR was recovered from a human donor who donated a stem cell graft to a child with acute myeloid leukemia. The chain couples TRBV29-1 to TRBJ1-2; D might be TRBD1 (5 bases). The CDR3 region has the DNA TGCAGCGTTGGACTAACGGTGGGGGAGAACTATGGCTACACCTTC. This sequence encodes CSVGLTVGENYGYTF. The full variable domain, with the rest looked up from reference TRBV29-1 and TRBJ1-2, is SAVISQKPSRDICQRGTSLTIQCQVDSQVTMMFWYRQQPGQSLTLIATANQGSEATYESGFVIDKFPISRPNLTFSTLTVSNMSPEDSSIYLCSVGLTVGENYGYTFGSGTRLTVV.